The clone carrying this T cell receptor (beta chain) was detected once. Its antigen is as yet unknown. Produced via immunoSEQ multiplex PCR; TCRdb's table is partial and in-frame only. The profile shows under 85,000 clones, about 85% of them singletons. The sample originates from a study of OX40 agonist ivuxolimab in advanced cancers. For the study at large: Patients got intravenous ivuxolimab at 0.01 to 10 mg/kg every 2 weeks. Broader study findings: Both CD4+ and CD8+ T cell populations in blood had undergone clonal expansion by week 6 at 0.1 to 3.0 mg/kg. Average numbers of expanded clones were greater in CD8+ T cells than in CD4+.

CDR3 length: 14 residues. Per germline, CDR1 MNHNS and CDR2 SASEGT. After removal of 6 bases from V and 1 base from J, the junction contained 5 bases not matched to a gene. This clonotype was obtained from an adult with an advanced solid tumor such as melanoma, head and neck, liver or kidney cancer. Here the sequenced sample was CD4+ or CD8+ T cells sorted from blood, taken in a trial of the OX40 agonist ivuxolimab. V usage is TRBV6-1 and J usage is TRBJ2-5; 7 bases match TRBD1. CDR3 in amino acids: CASSDGQVQETQYF. The CDR3 DNA is TGTGCCAGCAGCGACGGACAGGTCCAAGAGACCCAGTACTTC.